This T cell receptor (beta chain) was identified during a study of cytomegalovirus exposure and HLA in healthy donors. Study-level points and caveats: Reportedly, HLA-A and HLA-B alleles of most subjects were accurately predicted from TCR beta.

Note on this clone: Its target is not known.

Researchers ran the PCR with 60 Vbeta and 13 Jbeta primers. Method: immunoSEQ multiplex PCR; TCRdb's copy keeps in-frame clones and lacks some. Here the sample spans 64,000 or so clones, roughly 70% being singletons. Germline CDR1 is SNHLY and CDR2 is FYNNEI. This CDR3 has 13 amino acids. Trimming pared 5 bases from V and 4 bases from J, leaving 9 bases between. The chain links TRBV2 to TRBJ1-5; D not certain. This sequence originates from a woman in her 50s in good health and CMV-seropositive. Sequencing was performed on PBMCs. The CDR3 DNA is TGTGCCAGCAGTTCAGGCACAAATCAGCCCCAGCATTTT. Translation: CASSSGTNQPQHF.